The T cell receptor beta chain described here comes from a study of blood T cell repertoires in COVID-19. Turning to the study itself: Samples taken during acute and convalescent COVID-19 were collected in the United States, Italy and Spain. Sources were T cells, B-cell-depleted T cells, or PBMCs; the material itself was cDNA or gDNA.

From germline, CDR1 is SGHNT and CDR2 YYREEE (reference sequence). The CDR3 covers 16 residues. The V end lost 4 bases, the J end lost 4 bases, and 17 bases lay between the germline ends. In the original processing: Amplification with reference gene primers provided the estimates of nucleated cell counts. TCRdb's copy holds only in-frame clones and misses some; the assay was immunoSEQ multiplex PCR. From that table come the V and J calls and clone size; the DNA was used to work out D and trimming. The sample consists of a few hundred thousand clones, over 80% of them appearing once. This sequence originates from a woman aged 40-49 years who had recovered from COVID-19. J is TRBJ2-2 and V is TRBV5-4; D may be TRBD2 (6 bases). The sample comprised PBMCs or T cells enriched from blood (not recorded which). CDR3 residues: CASSKTGTPVTGELFF. The CDR3 DNA sequence: TGTGCCAGCAGCAAGACCGGGACTCCAGTCACCGGGGAGCTGTTTTTT.